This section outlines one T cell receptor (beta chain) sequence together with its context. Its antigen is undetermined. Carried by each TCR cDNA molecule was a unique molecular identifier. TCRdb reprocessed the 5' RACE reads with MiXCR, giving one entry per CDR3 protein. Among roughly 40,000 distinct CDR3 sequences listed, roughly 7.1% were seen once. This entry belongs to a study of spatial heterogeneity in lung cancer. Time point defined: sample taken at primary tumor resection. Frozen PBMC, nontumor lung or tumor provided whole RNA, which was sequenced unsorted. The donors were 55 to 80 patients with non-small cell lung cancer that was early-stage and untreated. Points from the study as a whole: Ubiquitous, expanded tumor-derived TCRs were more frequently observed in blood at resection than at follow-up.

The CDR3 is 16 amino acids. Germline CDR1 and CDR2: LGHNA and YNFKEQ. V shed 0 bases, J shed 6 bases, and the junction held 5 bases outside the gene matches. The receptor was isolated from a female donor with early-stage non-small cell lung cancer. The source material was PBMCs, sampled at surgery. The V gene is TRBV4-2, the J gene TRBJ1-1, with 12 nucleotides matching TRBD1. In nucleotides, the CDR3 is TGTGCCAGCAGCCAAGAAGGGACAGGGGGCTCGGCTGAAGCTTTCTTT. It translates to CASSQEGTGGSAEAFF.